This T cell receptor beta chain is from a study of blood T cell repertoires in COVID-19. About the study: Sites in the United States, Italy and Spain provided acute and convalescent COVID-19 samples. In each case, the material was cDNA or gDNA derived from T cells, B-cell-depleted T cells, or PBMCs.

The CDR3 has 14 residues. In germline, CDR1 is SGHNT, CDR2 YYREEE (reference sequence). V was trimmed by 3 bases and J by 7 bases, leaving 14 bases between them. Per the authors' pipeline: Nucleated cell number was recorded as an estimate derived from reference gene primer amplification. The method was immunoSEQ multiplex PCR; TCRdb's version includes in-frame clones alone and lacks a portion of them. D and trimming come from the DNA, and the V and J calls and clone size come from that table. The profile covers about 100,000 clones, with 79% appearing a single time and 15% to 20% taken by the ten largest.

Sequenced input: peripheral blood. This clonotype originated in an elderly woman with active or convalescent COVID-19. The chain is built from TRBV5-4 and TRBJ2-4; D is ambiguous. DNA of the CDR3: TGTGCCAGCAGCTCTGACATCCCCCCGAACATTCAGTACTTC. Translating gives CASSSDIPPNIQYF. Full variable domain (missing parts from reference TRBV5-4 and TRBJ2-4): ETGVTQSPTHLIKTRGQQVTLRCSSQSGHNTVSWYQQALGQGPQFIFQYYREEENGRGNFPPRFSGLQFPNYSSELNVNALELDDSALYLCASSSDIPPNIQYFGAGTRLSVL.